The rows below give T cell receptor beta chains drawn from one sample of a study of cytomegalovirus exposure and HLA in healthy donors. The data were produced by immunoSEQ multiplex PCR, yet TCRdb's version contains in-frame clones alone and is incomplete. The table includes tens of thousands of clones, nearly 80% detected once. Sequencing input: PBMCs. These receptors originate from a woman aged 40 to 50 in good health and CMV-seronegative. The CDR3 runs from the conserved cysteine through the conserved F or W. The D gene is left open where the match is weak. For some rows the clone size is stated as once, few or many, or as a class when expanded; others skip it.

.	TRBD2	TRBV4-3	TRBJ2-3	CASSQGTVLAGYTQYF	TGCGCCAGCAGCCAGGGTACAGTGCTAGCGGGGTATACGCAGTATTTT
.	TRBD1	TRBV19	TRBJ1-5	CASSSGQGGQPQHF	TGTGCCAGTAGTTCCGGACAGGGTGGTCAGCCCCAGCATTTT
.	.	TRBV21-1	TRBJ1-5	CASSPGNPLPQHF	TGTGCCAGCAGCCCAGGAAATCCGTTGCCCCAGCATTTT
.	TRBD1	TRBV7-8	TRBJ2-7	CASSLDRGDEQYF	TGTGCCAGCAGCTTAGACAGGGGTGACGAGCAGTACTTC
.	.	TRBV12-5	TRBJ1-1	CASGFFPLGATNTEAFF	TGTGCTAGTGGTTTTTTCCCCCTAGGGGCCACGAACACTGAAGCTTTCTTT
once	.	TRBV9	TRBJ1-1	CASSVAVGADTEAFF	TGTGCCAGCAGCGTAGCAGTAGGGGCGGACACTGAAGCTTTCTTT
.	TRBD1	TRBV19	TRBJ1-1	CASMPRGRTDTEAFF	TGTGCCAGTATGCCCAGGGGGCGCACGGACACTGAAGCTTTCTTT
once	TRBD1	TRBV5-6	TRBJ1-5	CASSSRTGSNQPQNF	TGTGCCAGCAGTTCTAGGACAGGGTCCAATCAGCCCCAGAATTTT
.	TRBD2	TRBV15	TRBJ2-1	CATSRVAGVYNEQFF	TGTGCCACCAGCAGAGTAGCGGGGGTCTACAATGAGCAGTTCTTC
.	.	TRBV12-5	TRBJ1-2	CASGLGIAPSGYTF	TGTGCTAGTGGTTTGGGCATCGCGCCCTCCGGCTACACCTTC
.	TRBD2	TRBV4-1	TRBJ2-1	CASSYRDVGLAGGRNEQFF	TGCGCCAGCAGTTACCGGGACGTCGGACTAGCGGGGGGCCGGAATGAGCAGTTCTTC
.	.	TRBV5-1	TRBJ1-5	CASSLEGAGNQPQHF	TGCGCCAGCAGCTTGGAAGGGGCGGGCAATCAGCCCCAGCATTTT
few	.	TRBV6-6	TRBJ1-4	CASSDPGGGEKLFF	TGTGCCAGCAGTGACCCGGGGGGGGGTGAAAAACTGTTTTTT
.	.	TRBV27	TRBJ2-1	CASRQRGSSYNEQFF	TGTGCCAGCAGGCAACGGGGGAGCTCCTACAATGAGCAGTTCTTC
.	.	TRBV4-1	TRBJ2-5	CASSQDKEGSMGTQYF	TGCGCCAGCAGCCAAGATAAGGAGGGGAGCATGGGGACCCAGTACTTC
.	TRBD1	TRBV6-1	TRBJ2-7	CASSEASGTGGYEQYF	TGTGCCAGCAGTGAAGCGTCCGGGACAGGGGGCTACGAGCAGTACTTC
.	.	TRBV7-3	TRBJ1-1	CASSLGGALNTEAFF	TGTGCCAGCAGCTTAGGAGGGGCGTTGAACACTGAAGCTTTCTTT
.	.	TRBV10-3	TRBJ2-7	CAISDSDRSEQYF	TGTGCCATCAGTGACTCGGACAGATCCGAGCAGTACTTC
.	.	TRBV5-4	TRBJ1-2	CASSPNPGDVGYTF	TGTGCCAGCAGCCCGAACCCGGGGGATGTTGGCTACACCTTC
many	TRBD1	TRBV18	TRBJ1-2	CASSPGQGSGYGYTF	TGTGCCAGCTCACCGGGACAGGGAAGTGGGTATGGCTACACCTTC
.	.	TRBV29-1	TRBJ2-7	CSAALHLAQGGEQYF	TGCAGCGCCGCTCTCCACCTAGCCCAGGGAGGCGAGCAGTACTTC
few	.	TRBV5-1	TRBJ2-5	CASSLNSGKETQYF	TGCGCCAGCAGCTTAAACTCAGGGAAAGAGACCCAGTACTTC
.	TRBD1	TRBV6-6	TRBJ1-4	CASSAGQGGSEKLFF	TGTGCCAGCAGTGCCGGACAGGGCGGAAGTGAAAAACTGTTTTTT
.	TRBD1	TRBV19	TRBJ1-1	CASSTSTGTVGAFF	TGTGCCAGTAGTACCTCGACAGGGACGGTGGGAGCTTTCTTT
.	TRBD1	TRBV27	TRBJ2-4	CASSFAGTDKNIQYF	TGTGCCAGCAGTTTCGCAGGGACAGACAAAAACATTCAGTACTTC
.	.	TRBV5-8	TRBJ2-7	CASSLQGNSYEQYF	TGTGCCAGCAGCTTGCAGGGGAACTCCTACGAGCAGTACTTC
.	TRBD1	TRBV29-1	TRBJ1-2	CSVVRGPYGYPF	TGCAGCGTTGTAAGGGGGCCATATGGCTACCCCTTC
.	.	TRBV5-1	TRBJ2-2	CASSSRGELFF	TGCGCCAGCAGCTCGCGCGGGGAGCTGTTTTTT
.	TRBD1	TRBV5-1	TRBJ2-2	CASSAGQGAMNTGELFF	TGCGCCAGCAGCGCCGGACAGGGGGCTATGAACACCGGGGAGCTGTTTTTT
.	TRBD1	TRBV5-6	TRBJ2-7	CASTPGTGASYEQYF	TGTGCCAGCACCCCAGGCACAGGGGCTTCCTACGAGCAGTACTTC
.	.	TRBV9	TRBJ1-1	CASSVASRDTEAFF	TGTGCCAGCAGCGTAGCTTCGCGGGACACTGAAGCTTTCTTT
.	.	TRBV29-1	TRBJ1-4	CSVEVGAGTNEKLFF	TGCAGCGTTGAAGTTGGCGCGGGGACTAATGAAAAACTGTTTTTT
.	TRBD1	TRBV28	TRBJ2-5	CASSPLKGQGGETQYF	TGTGCCAGCAGTCCCCTTAAGGGACAGGGGGGGGAGACCCAGTACTTC
.	.	TRBV9	TRBJ2-1	CASSVGVGGTSSYNEQFF	TGTGCCAGCAGCGTAGGGGTCGGCGGCACTAGCTCCTACAATGAGCAGTTCTTC
few	.	TRBV4-1	TRBJ2-3	CASSQPASGTDTQYF	TGCGCCAGCAGCCAACCCGCCAGCGGCACAGATACGCAGTATTTT
.	TRBD1	TRBV5-1	TRBJ2-7	CASSLEKTGGAHEQYF	TGCGCCAGCAGCTTGGAGAAGACAGGGGGCGCCCACGAGCAGTACTTC
.	.	TRBV25-1	TRBJ2-5	CASSEYEGGWRETQYF	TGTGCCAGCAGTGAATACGAGGGTGGGTGGCGGGAGACCCAGTACTTC
.	TRBD2	TRBV9	TRBJ2-5	CASSNKPAGGQETQYF	TGTGCCAGCAGCAATAAACCAGCGGGGGGCCAAGAGACCCAGTACTTC
.	.	TRBV9	TRBJ1-3	CASSVEPGVSGNTIYF	TGTGCCAGCAGCGTAGAGCCGGGAGTCTCTGGAAACACCATATATTTT
.	.	TRBV10-3	TRBJ2-2	CAIKDSNTGELFF	TGTGCCATCAAAGACAGCAACACCGGGGAGCTGTTTTTT
few	.	TRBV14	TRBJ1-3	CASSPAGLMGNTIYF	TGTGCCAGCAGCCCAGCGGGGCTAATGGGGAACACCATATATTTT
few	.	TRBV6-4	TRBJ2-1	CASSDSGGASYNEQFF	TGTGCCAGCAGTGACTCTGGGGGGGCCTCCTACAATGAGCAGTTCTTC
.	.	TRBV2	TRBJ1-2	CASQGAGVGYGYTF	TGTGCCAGCCAAGGGGCAGGGGTGGGCTATGGCTACACCTTC
few	TRBD2	TRBV7-3	TRBJ2-1	CASSLAGLYHEQFF	TGTGCCAGCAGCTTAGCGGGACTATACCATGAGCAGTTCTTC
.	.	TRBV6-5	TRBJ2-2	CASSYSGRANTGELFF	TGTGCCAGCAGTTACTCGGGCAGGGCGAACACCGGGGAGCTGTTTTTT
.	TRBD2	TRBV4-3	TRBJ2-1	CASSQETSGGYNEQFF	TGCGCCAGCAGCCAAGAGACTAGCGGGGGCTACAATGAGCAGTTCTTC
.	.	TRBV11-2	TRBJ1-3	CASSLEGGKFSGNTIYF	TGTGCCAGCAGCTTAGAAGGCGGCAAGTTCTCTGGAAACACCATATATTTT